This T cell receptor (beta chain) was sequenced during a study of breast tumors, draining lymph nodes, adjacent tissues. General study results and limits: Tumor T cell lymph node origin was a supported hypothesis, not proven. Tumor repertoires ranked between lymph nodes and nontumor tissue in diversity, with V and J gene preferences. Data fit most tumor T cells coming from lymph node, expanding in tumor. Luminal-like breast cancer showed significantly higher tumor–nontumor repertoire similarity than basal-like.

TCRdb re-analysed the multiplex PCR reads in MiXCR, keeping a single row per CDR3 protein. The profile shows about 32,000 distinct CDR3 sequences, 35% to 45% of them singletons. About this clonotype itself: What it binds is unknown.

After removal of 2 bases from V and 6 bases from J, the junction contained 2 bases not matched to a gene. CDR3 length equals 14 residues. Germline V CDR1 and CDR2: SGHTA, FQGTGA. The material sequenced was breast tumor tissue. The receptor's source is a female donor with breast cancer. Some clones in this sample may be carry-over from other donors' samples. The gene calls are TRBV7-3 and TRBJ2-7, with 12 bases aligning to TRBD2. This CDR3 is CASSLGLAGSEQYF. The CDR3 coding sequence is TGTGCCAGCAGCTTAGGACTAGCGGGAAGCGAGCAGTACTTC.